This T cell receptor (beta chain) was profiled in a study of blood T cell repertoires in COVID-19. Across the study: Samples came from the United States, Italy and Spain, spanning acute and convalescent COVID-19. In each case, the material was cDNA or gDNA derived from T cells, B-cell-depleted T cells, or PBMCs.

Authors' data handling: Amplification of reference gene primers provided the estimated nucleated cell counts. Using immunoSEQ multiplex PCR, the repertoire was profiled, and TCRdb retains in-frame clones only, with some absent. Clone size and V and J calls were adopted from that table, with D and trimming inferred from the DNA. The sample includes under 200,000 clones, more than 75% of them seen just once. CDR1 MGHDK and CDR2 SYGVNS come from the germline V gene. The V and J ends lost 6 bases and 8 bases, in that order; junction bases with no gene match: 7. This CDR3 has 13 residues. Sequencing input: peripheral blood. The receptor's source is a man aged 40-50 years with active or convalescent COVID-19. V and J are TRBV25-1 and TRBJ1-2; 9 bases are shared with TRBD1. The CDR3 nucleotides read TGTGCCAGCAGACCACAGGGGGCTTTGGGCTACACCTTC. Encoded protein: CASRPQGALGYTF.